Presented here are 6 T cell receptor beta chains from one specimen sequenced in a study of yellow fever vaccine responses in identical twins. TCRdb itself ran the RT-PCR reads through MiXCR, one entry per CDR3 protein. Here the sample spans about 14,000 distinct CDR3 sequences, roughly 80% being singletons. Source: T cells from blood (PBMCs), unsorted or a sorted subset (not recorded which), taken before or after yellow fever vaccination (not recorded which). Receptor source: a woman aged 18-29 years who received the yellow fever vaccine.

The genes are TRBV28 and TRBJ2-7, with 12 bases that match TRBD1. Losses at the gene ends were 1 base for V and 4 bases for J; bases not matched to a gene: 2. The germline V gene encodes CDR1 MDHEN and CDR2 SYDVKM. The length of the CDR3 is 15 residues. The CDR3 reads CASSLLGQGAYEQYF. CDR3 in DNA: TGTGCCAGCAGTTTATTGGGACAGGGGGCGTACGAGCAGTACTTC.

J is TRBJ1-2 and V is TRBV20-1, with no clear D. V was shortened by 4 bases and J by 8 bases, with 17 bases between the two germline ends. Germline V gene lookup returns CDR1 DFQATT and CDR2 SNEGSKA (reference sequence). There are 13 residues in the CDR3. CDR3 sequence: CSAKPGQVEGYTF. The CDR3 nucleotides read TGCAGTGCTAAACCCGGGCAGGTAGAAGGCTACACCTTC.

V usage is TRBV29-1 and J usage is TRBJ1-1; no definite D call. The CDR3 length is 14 residues. Germline V gene data show CDR1 as SQVTM and CDR2 as ANQGSEA. V lost 6 bases and J 1 base, leaving 15 bases between the germline ends. The CDR3, as DNA: TGCAGCGTAACGTCCCAGGTGGAGAACACTGAAGCTTTCTTT. Its protein is CSVTSQVENTEAFF. The full variable domain, its missing parts supplied by reference TRBV29-1 and TRBJ1-1, is SAVISQKPSRDICQRGTSLTIQCQVDSQVTMMFWYRQQPGQSLTLIATANQGSEATYESGFVIDKFPISRPNLTFSTLTVSNMSPEDSSIYLCSVTSQVENTEAFFGQGTRLTVV.

The V and J genes are TRBV18 and TRBJ1-5, with D perhaps TRBD1 (6 bases). The CDR3 consists of 15 residues. V was cut by 4 bases and J by 4 bases, with 14 bases left in between. CDR1 is KGHSH and CDR2 is LQKENI in the germline V gene. CDR3 loop: CASSQTGDRNQPQHF. The CDR3 coding sequence is TGTGCCAGCTCACAGACAGGAGATAGGAATCAGCCCCAGCATTTT.

The chain carries TRBV19 and TRBJ1-1; D unresolved. Trimming took 5 bases from V and 0 from J, leaving 7 bases between them. The CDR3 sequence is 13 residues long. Germline V CDR1 and CDR2: LNHDA, SQIVND (reference sequence). The CDR3 loop is CASSDNMNTEAFF. CDR3 in DNA: TGTGCCAGTAGTGACAACATGAACACTGAAGCTTTCTTT.

V usage is TRBV10-3 and J usage is TRBJ2-1; 10 nucleotides line up with TRBD1. The CDR3 spans 18 residues. Germline assignment: CDR1 ENHRY and CDR2 SYGVKD. V lost 7 bases, J lost 3 bases, and 15 bases stayed unmatched. In nucleotides, the CDR3 is TGTGCCATCACCGGGACAGGGGTAACTAGCGGCAGCTACAATGAGCAGTTCTTC. Residues: CAITGTGVTSGSYNEQFF.